The clone carrying this TCR beta chain was seen ten or more times. The antigen remains undetermined. The germline V gene encodes CDR1 MNHEY and CDR2 SMNVEV (reference sequence). V gave up 5 bases and J gave up 0 bases, with 11 bases separating them. The CDR3 is 15 amino acids. This sample was included in a study of early T cells in non-severe SARS-CoV-2 infection. Study context: Sequencing input comprised bulk RNA from unsorted whole blood; chain pairing was not available.

Each single cDNA molecule received a unique molecular identifier. TCRdb reprocessed the 5' RACE reads via MiXCR and lists one record per CDR3 protein. The sample holds about 34,000 distinct CDR3 sequences; roughly 6% are singletons and the top ten take approximately 7.5%. Study-level results: Matches to VDJdb favored anti-spike CD8 responses and missed private and CD4 specificities.

The rearrangement uses TRBV27 and TRBJ2-1; tentatively, D is TRBD2 (5 bases). Sequenced input: whole blood. The origin of this receptor is an adult who was a healthcare worker with PCR-confirmed SARS-CoV-2 infection or an uninfected control (not recorded which). The CDR3 DNA follows: TGTGCCAGCAGTCTCGGGGTTAGCTCCTACAATGAGCAGTTCTTC. Translation gives CASSLGVSSYNEQFF.